This is a list of T cell receptor beta chains from one sample in a study of a mutant IDH1 vaccine in newly diagnosed glioma. The assay was immunoSEQ multiplex PCR, and TCRdb's table has in-frame clones only and misses some. The data show approximately 20,000 clones, with about 85% seen just once and about 5% held by the top ten. The material sequenced was PBMCs, taken from a glioma patient treated with radiotherapy, temozolomide or both. The receptors shown here come from a man aged 35-49 years with glioma. The CDR3 runs from the conserved cysteine through the conserved F or W.

>TRBV19|TRBJ2-5
CASSIGFEGKETQYF
>TRBV14|TRBJ1-4
CASSRGTVGEKLFF
>TRBV18|TRBJ2-5
CASSSLEFTGTRKETQYF
>TRBV19|TRBJ2-4
CASSNRELAKNIQYF
>TRBV11-2|TRBJ2-7
CASSLARDGSYYF
>TRBV28|TRBJ2-1
CASSGGLANNEQFF
>TRBV5-6|TRBJ1-2
CASSLGTPNYGYTF
>TRBV28|TRBJ1-5
CASSPSRGLANQPQHF
>TRBV14|TRBJ1-2
CASSPGRGSNYGYTF
>TRBV6-6|TRBJ1-2
CASNKDRIYGYTF
>TRBV7-2|TRBJ2-2
CASRPGAGELFF
>TRBV5-1|TRBJ2-2
CASSLERGLAGELFF
>TRBV28|TRBJ1-1
CASTLGQMNTEAFF
>TRBV5-1|TRBJ1-6
CASSLVSGGSSPLHF
>TRBV9|TRBJ1-2
CASSVSGGVSYYGYTF
>TRBV6-5|TRBJ2-2
CASRTPGGRTGELFF
>TRBV27|TRBJ1-2
CASSLQGSYGYTF
>TRBV6-5|TRBJ1-2
CASRSRGDGYGYTF
>TRBV6-5|TRBJ1-5
CASSSGTGSDQPQHF
>TRBV2|TRBJ1-2
CASSEKAGGYTF
>TRBV9|TRBJ1-3
CASSVHTGDTGNTIYF
>TRBV6-1|TRBJ1-1
CASSERWSNERPFF
>TRBV19|TRBJ2-1
CASSIRISYNEQFF
>TRBV6-5|TRBJ2-5
CASSYGLQETQYF
>TRBV19|TRBJ1-2
CASSRQGNGYTF
>TRBV7-2|TRBJ2-1
CASSFGLAGMNEQFF
>TRBV29-1|TRBJ2-1
CSVEDFRAGIYNEQFF
>TRBV9|TRBJ2-7
CASSIHRQGDEQYF
>TRBV7-9|TRBJ2-2
CASSSHRENTGELFF
>TRBV6-5|TRBJ1-1
CASSYSQDSLTEAFF
>TRBV7-2|TRBJ2-7
CASSPTKWTIEQYF
>TRBV18|TRBJ2-7
CASSPMTRGEQYF
>TRBV6-5|TRBJ2-7
CASSRQYEQYF
>TRBV5-1|TRBJ2-2
CASNSAGAGELFF
>TRBV6-5|TRBJ2-7
CASSWGLAGTYEQYF
>TRBV7-9|TRBJ2-2
CASSSQTGVTAGELFF
>TRBV15|TRBJ2-6
CATSSRQGVSSGANVLTF
>TRBV15|TRBJ1-2
CATSRDGQGAYGYTF
>TRBV4-1|TRBJ2-2
CASSHPSLGHSGQENTGELFF
>TRBV15|TRBJ2-6
CATSRYQPRPSGANVLTF
>TRBV7-8|TRBJ1-5
CASSRGERDPQHF
>TRBV13|TRBJ2-1
CASSLVAGRYNEQFF
>TRBV10-3|TRBJ1-5
CAISYNSNQPQHF
>TRBV7-7|TRBJ2-2
CASSFDPGDGELFF
>TRBV7-2|TRBJ2-7
CASSRQGDFSYEQYF
>TRBV6-4|TRBJ2-1
CASSDRGGYNEQFF
>TRBV18|TRBJ1-1
CASSPRANTEAFF
>TRBV10-3|TRBJ1-2
CAISESGTGAGYTF
>TRBV27|TRBJ1-2
CASSLTGPYYGYTF
>TRBV2|TRBJ2-5
CASSGEMTPQETQYF
>TRBV5-1|TRBJ1-1
CASSVATANTEAFF
>TRBV4-2|TRBJ1-4
CASSQDLGTGPEKLFF
>TRBV7-8|TRBJ2-6
CASSPGTRNVLTF
>TRBV29-1|TRBJ1-5
CSVVDRGSNQPQHF